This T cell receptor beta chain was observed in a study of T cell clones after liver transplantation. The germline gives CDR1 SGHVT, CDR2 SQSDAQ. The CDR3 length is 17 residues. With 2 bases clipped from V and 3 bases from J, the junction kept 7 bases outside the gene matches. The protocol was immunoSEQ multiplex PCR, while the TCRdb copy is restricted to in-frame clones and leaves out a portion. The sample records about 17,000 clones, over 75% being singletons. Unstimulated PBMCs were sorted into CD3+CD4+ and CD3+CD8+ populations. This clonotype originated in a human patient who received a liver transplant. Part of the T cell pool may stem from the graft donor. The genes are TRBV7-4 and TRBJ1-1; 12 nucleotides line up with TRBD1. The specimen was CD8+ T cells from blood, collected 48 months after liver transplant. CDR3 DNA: TGTGCCAGCAGCTTAAGGGACAGGGGGCAAGACTACACTGAAGCTTTCTTT. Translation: CASSLRDRGQDYTEAFF.